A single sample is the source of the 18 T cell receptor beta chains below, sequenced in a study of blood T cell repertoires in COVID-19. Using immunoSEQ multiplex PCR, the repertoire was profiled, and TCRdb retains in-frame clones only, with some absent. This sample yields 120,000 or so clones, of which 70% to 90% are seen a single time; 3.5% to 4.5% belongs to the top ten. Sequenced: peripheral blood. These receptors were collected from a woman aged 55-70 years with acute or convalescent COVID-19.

CDR3 sequence reads: CASAPGQQDTIYF. CDR3 in DNA: TGTGCCAGTGCCCCTGGACAGCAGGACACCATATATTTT. The chain combines TRBV19 with TRBJ1-3; the D gene is possibly TRBD1 (6 bases). The V gene lost 8 bases and the J gene lost 8 bases, with 16 bases spanning the gap. The CDR3 is made up of 13 amino acids. CDR1 and CDR2 from the germline V gene are LNHDA and SQIVND (reference sequence).

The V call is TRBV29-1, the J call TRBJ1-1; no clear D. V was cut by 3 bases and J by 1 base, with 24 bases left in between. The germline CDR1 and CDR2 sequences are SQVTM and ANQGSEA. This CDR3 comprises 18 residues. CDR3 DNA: TGCAGCGTTGATGCGGCAAGGTCATCGGTCCCGGGGAACACTGAAGCTTTCTTT. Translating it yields CSVDAARSSVPGNTEAFF.

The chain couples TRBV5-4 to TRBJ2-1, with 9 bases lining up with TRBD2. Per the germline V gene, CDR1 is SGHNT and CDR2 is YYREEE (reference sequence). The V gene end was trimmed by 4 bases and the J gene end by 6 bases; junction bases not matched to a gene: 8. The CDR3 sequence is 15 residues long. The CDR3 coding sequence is TGTGCCAGCAGCGCTTTAGCGGGAGCAGGCAATGAGCAGTTCTTC. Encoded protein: CASSALAGAGNEQFF.

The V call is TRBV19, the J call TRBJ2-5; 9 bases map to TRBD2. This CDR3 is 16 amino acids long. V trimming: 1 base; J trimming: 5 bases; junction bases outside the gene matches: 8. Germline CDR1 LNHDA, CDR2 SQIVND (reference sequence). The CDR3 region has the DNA TGTGCCAGTAGTATAGGAGGCGGGAGGGCCGGTGAGACCCAGTACTTC. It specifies CASSIGGGRAGETQYF.

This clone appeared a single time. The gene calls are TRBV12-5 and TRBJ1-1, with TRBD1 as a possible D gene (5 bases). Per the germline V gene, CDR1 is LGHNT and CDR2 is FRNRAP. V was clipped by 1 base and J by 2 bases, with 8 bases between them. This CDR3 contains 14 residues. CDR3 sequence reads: CASGLAQGNTEAFF. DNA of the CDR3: TGTGCTAGTGGTTTGGCGCAGGGAAACACTGAAGCTTTCTTT.

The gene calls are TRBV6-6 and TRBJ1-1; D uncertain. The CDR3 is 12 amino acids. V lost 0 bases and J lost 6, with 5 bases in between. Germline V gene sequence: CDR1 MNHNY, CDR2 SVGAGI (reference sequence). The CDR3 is CASSYSTAEAFF. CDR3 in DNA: TGTGCCAGCAGTTACTCAACGGCTGAAGCTTTCTTT.

The CDR3, as DNA: TGTGCCAGTAGTAGAGACAGGGGAAGTTTCCAGCCCCAGCATTTT. This gives the protein CASSRDRGSFQPQHF. The chain joins TRBV19 to TRBJ1-5, with TRBD1 matching 8 bases. The CDR3 runs to 15 residues. CDR1 is LNHDA and CDR2 is SQIVND in the germline V gene (reference sequence). Losses at the gene ends were 4 bases for V and 7 bases for J; bases not matched to a gene: 9.

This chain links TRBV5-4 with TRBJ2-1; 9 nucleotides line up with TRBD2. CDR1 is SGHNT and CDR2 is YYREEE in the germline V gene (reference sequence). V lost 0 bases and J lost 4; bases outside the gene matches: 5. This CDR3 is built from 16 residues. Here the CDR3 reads CASSLGDSGSYNEQFF. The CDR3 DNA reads TGTGCCAGCAGCTTGGGAGATAGCGGGAGTTACAATGAGCAGTTCTTC.

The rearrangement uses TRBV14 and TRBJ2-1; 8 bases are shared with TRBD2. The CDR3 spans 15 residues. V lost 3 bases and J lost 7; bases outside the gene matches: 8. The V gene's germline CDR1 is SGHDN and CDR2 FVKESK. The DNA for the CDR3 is TGTGCCAGCAGCCATATAGGGACTAGTAGAAATGAGCAGTTCTTC. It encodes CASSHIGTSRNEQFF.

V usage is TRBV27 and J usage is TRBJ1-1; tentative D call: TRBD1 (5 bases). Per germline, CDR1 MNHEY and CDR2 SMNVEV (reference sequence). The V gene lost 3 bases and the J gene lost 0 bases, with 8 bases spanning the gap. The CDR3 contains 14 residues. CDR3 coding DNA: TGTGCCAGCAGTTTGGACACCTTGAACACTGAAGCTTTCTTT. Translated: CASSLDTLNTEAFF.

The CDR3 loop is CASSYLAVNQPQHF. CDR3 DNA: TGTGCCAGCAGTTACTTGGCAGTCAATCAGCCCCAGCATTTT. The J gene is TRBJ1-5, the V gene TRBV6-6; D is unresolved. This CDR3 region has 14 residues. The germline V gene encodes CDR1 MNHNY and CDR2 SVGAGI (reference sequence). Trimming cost V 1 base and J 3 bases, with 7 bases left between them.

CDR3 sequence (DNA): TGCGCCAGCACCTCCGAGGGGACCCAGTACTTC. Amino acids: CASTSEGTQYF. The chain recombines TRBV5-1 with TRBJ2-5; D possibly corresponds to TRBD2 (5 bases). Germline-derived CDR1 and CDR2 are SGHRS and YFSETQ. V was trimmed by 6 bases and J by 7 bases, leaving 10 bases between them. The length of the CDR3 is 11 residues.

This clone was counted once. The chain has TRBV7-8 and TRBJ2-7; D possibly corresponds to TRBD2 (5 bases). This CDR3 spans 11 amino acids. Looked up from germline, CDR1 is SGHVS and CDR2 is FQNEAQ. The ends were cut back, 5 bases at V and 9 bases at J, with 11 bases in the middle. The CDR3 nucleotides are TGTGCCAGCAGCCCTGGACTGGGGCAGTACTTC. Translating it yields CASSPGLGQYF.

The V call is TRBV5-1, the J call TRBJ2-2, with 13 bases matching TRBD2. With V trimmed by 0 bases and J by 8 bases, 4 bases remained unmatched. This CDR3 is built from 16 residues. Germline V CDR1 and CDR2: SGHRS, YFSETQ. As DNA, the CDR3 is TGCGCCAGCAGCTTGGGACTAGCGGGAGGATCTGGGGAGCTGTTTTTT. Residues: CASSLGLAGGSGELFF.

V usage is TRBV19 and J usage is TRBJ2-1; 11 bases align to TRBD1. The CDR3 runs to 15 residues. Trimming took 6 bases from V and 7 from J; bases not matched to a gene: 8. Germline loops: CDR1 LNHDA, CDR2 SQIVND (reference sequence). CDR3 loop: CASSYGQGAGNEQFF. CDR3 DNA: TGTGCCAGTAGCTACGGACAGGGGGCAGGGAATGAGCAGTTCTTC.

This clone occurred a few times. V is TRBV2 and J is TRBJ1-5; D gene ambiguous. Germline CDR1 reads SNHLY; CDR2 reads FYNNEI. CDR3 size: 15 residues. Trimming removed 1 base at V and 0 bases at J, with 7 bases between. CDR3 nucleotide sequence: TGTGCCAGCAGTGAAGGGACTCATAGCAATCAGCCCCAGCATTTT. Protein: CASSEGTHSNQPQHF.

This chain's CDR3 is CASSPGGLYTYNEQFF. CDR3 nucleotide sequence: TGTGCCAGCAGCCCGGGAGGGTTGTACACCTACAATGAGCAGTTCTTC. The V and J genes are TRBV11-2 and TRBJ2-1; 8 nucleotides align to TRBD2. The CDR3 has 16 amino acids. Germline V gives CDR1 SGHAT, CDR2 FQNNGV. Unmatched junction bases numbered 8, after V lost 5 bases and J lost 2 bases. Using reference TRBV11-2 and TRBJ2-1 for the parts outside the CDR3, the full variable domain is EAGVAQSPRYKIIEKRQSVAFWCNPISGHATLYWYQQILGQGPKLLIQFQNNGVVDDSQLPKDRFSAERLKGVDSTLKIQPAKLEDSAVYLCASSPGGLYTYNEQFFGPGTRLTVL.

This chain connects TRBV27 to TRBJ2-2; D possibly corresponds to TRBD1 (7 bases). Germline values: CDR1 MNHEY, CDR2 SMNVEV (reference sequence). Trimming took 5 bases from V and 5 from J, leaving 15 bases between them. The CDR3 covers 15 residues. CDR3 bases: TGTGCCAGCAGTCGCTACAGGGGAGGAACCGGGGAGCTGTTTTTT. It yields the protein CASSRYRGGTGELFF.